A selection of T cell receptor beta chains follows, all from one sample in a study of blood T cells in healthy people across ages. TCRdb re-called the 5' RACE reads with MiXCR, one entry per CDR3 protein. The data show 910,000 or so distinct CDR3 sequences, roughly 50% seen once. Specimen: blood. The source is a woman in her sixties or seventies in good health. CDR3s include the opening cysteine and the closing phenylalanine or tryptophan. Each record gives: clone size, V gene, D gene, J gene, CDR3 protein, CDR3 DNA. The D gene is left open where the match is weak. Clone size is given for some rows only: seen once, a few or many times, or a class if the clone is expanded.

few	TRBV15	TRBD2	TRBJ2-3	CATSSGRSTDTQYF	TGTGCCACCAGCAGCGGGAGGAGCACAGATACGCAGTATTTT
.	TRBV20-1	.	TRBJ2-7	CSARDIRGGGHEQYF	TGCAGTGCTAGAGATATAAGAGGCGGGGGCCACGAGCAGTACTTC
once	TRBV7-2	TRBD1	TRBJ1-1	CPSSEQGLLNTEAFF	TGTCCCAGCAGCGAACAGGGGCTGTTGAACACTGAAGCTTTCTTT
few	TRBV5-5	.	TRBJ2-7	CASSFAGISYEQYF	TGTGCCAGCAGCTTCGCGGGTATCTCCTACGAGCAGTACTTC
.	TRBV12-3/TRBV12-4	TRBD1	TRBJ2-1	CASSRQGLNNEQFF	TGTGCCAGCAGTCGACAGGGTTTAAACAATGAGCAGTTCTTC
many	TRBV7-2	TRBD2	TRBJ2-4	CASSLTSGRLGAKNIQYF	TGTGCCAGCAGCTTAACTAGCGGGAGGCTAGGAGCCAAAAACATTCAGTACTTC
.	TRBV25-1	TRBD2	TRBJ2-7	CASSPIAGYEQYF	TGTGCCAGCAGTCCTATAGCGGGATACGAGCAGTACTTC
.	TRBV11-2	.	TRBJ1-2	CASTKGRLQDGYTF	TGTGCCAGCACCAAGGGGCGTCTGCAAGATGGCTACACCTTC
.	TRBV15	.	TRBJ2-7	CATTGGTEQYF	TGTGCCACCACCGGAGGGACCGAGCAGTACTTC
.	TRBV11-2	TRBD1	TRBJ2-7	CASSVLSRTGAYEQYF	TGTGCCAGCAGCGTACTAAGTAGGACAGGAGCCTACGAGCAGTACTTC
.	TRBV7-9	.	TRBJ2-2	CASSLMSSLGELFF	TGTGCCAGCAGCTTAATGTCTAGCCTCGGGGAGCTGTTTTTT
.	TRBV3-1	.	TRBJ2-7	CASSQVRYGGDEQYF	TGTGCCAGCAGCCAAGTTCGGTATGGTGGCGACGAGCAGTACTTC
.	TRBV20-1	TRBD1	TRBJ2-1	CSAGPLDRGINEQFF	TGCAGTGCCGGCCCCTTGGACAGGGGAATCAATGAGCAGTTCTTC
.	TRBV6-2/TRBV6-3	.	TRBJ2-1	CYTRQSGVPYNEQFF	TGTTACACTAGGCAGAGCGGAGTCCCCTACAATGAGCAGTTCTTC
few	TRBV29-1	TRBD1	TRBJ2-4	CSAKQGQWDIQYF	TGCAGCGCTAAACAGGGGCAGTGGGACATTCAGTACTTC
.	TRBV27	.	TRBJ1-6	CASSYPYVGSPLHF	TGTGCCAGCAGTTACCCTTATGTTGGTTCACCCCTCCACTTT
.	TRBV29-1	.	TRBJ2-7	CSVEEWRLNEQYF	TGCAGCGTTGAAGAGTGGCGCCTCAATGAGCAGTACTTC
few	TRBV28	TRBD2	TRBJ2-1	CASRVAGSSYNEQFF	TGTGCCAGCAGGGTAGCGGGTAGCTCCTACAATGAGCAGTTCTTC
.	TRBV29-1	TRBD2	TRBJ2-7	CTGRTSSGSYEQYF	TGCACCGGCAGGACATCTAGCGGGAGTTACGAGCAGTACTTC
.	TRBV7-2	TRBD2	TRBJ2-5	CASSPSRLAGVGRETQYF	TGTGCCAGCAGCCCCAGTAGGCTAGCGGGAGTCGGGAGAGAGACCCAGTACTTC
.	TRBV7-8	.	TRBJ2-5	CASSFRGTGHETQYF	TGTGCCAGCAGCTTTCGAGGAACAGGGCACGAGACCCAGTACTTC
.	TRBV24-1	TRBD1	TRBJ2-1	CATSDDGTGYNEQFF	TGTGCCACCAGTGATGATGGGACAGGGTACAACGAGCAGTTCTTC
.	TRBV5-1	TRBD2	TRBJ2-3	CASSLGGLAGEADTQYF	TGCGCCAGCAGCTTGGGGGGACTAGCGGGAGAGGCAGATACGCAGTATTTT
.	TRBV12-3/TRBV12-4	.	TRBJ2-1	CASSRPGGSSSYNEQFF	TGTGCCAGCAGTCGACCAGGGGGGTCGAGCTCCTACAATGAGCAGTTCTTC
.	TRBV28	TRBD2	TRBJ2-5	CASNRLAGQIKTQYF	TGTGCCAGCAACCGACTAGCGGGACAAATTAAGACCCAGTACTTC
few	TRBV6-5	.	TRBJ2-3	CASTTGRTTDTQYF	TGTGCCAGCACCACAGGGAGAACCACAGATACGCAGTATTTT
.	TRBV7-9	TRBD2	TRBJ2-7	CASNETTSGSYEQYF	TGTGCCAGCAACGAAACGACTAGCGGGTCCTACGAGCAGTACTTC
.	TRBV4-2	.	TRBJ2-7	CASSQDVAVSYEQYF	TGTGCCAGCAGCCAAGATGTGGCGGTCTCCTACGAGCAGTACTTC
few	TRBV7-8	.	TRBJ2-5	CASSLASVQETQYF	TGTGCCAGCAGCTTAGCTAGTGTCCAAGAGACCCAGTACTTC
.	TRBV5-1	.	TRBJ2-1	CASRVGTDSYNEQFF	TGCGCCAGCAGGGTAGGAACGGACTCCTACAATGAGCAGTTCTTC
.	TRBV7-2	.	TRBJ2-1	CASSPGGPSYNEQFF	TGTGCCAGCAGCCCCGGCGGGCCCTCCTACAATGAGCAGTTCTTC
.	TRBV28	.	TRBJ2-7	CASRPRSYRQFPYEQYF	TGTGCCAGCAGGCCGCGATCGTACAGGCAATTTCCCTACGAGCAGTACTTC